Shown below are 12 T cell receptor beta chains from a single sample sequenced in a study of blood T cell repertoires in COVID-19. TCRdb's table, derived via immunoSEQ multiplex PCR, lists solely in-frame clones and lacks some. Among 200,000 to 250,000 clones listed, 70% to 90% were seen once. The source material was PBMCs or T cells enriched from blood (not recorded which). All receptors derive from a man aged 25 to 45 who had recovered from COVID-19.

The J gene is TRBJ1-3, the V gene TRBV27, with 8 bases identical to TRBD1. Germline values: CDR1 MNHEY, CDR2 SMNVEV (reference sequence). The CDR3 totals 18 residues. V lost 5 bases to trimming and J lost 2 bases; unmatched junction nucleotides: 14. The chain's CDR3 is CASSRAGQGGSTGNTIYF. The DNA for the CDR3 is TGTGCCAGCAGTAGGGCCGGACAGGGAGGGAGTACTGGAAACACCATATATTTT.

J is TRBJ2-1 and V is TRBV7-2; TRBD2 matches 9 bases. The germline gives CDR1 SGHTA, CDR2 FQGNSA. The CDR3 is 18 amino acids. Trimming removed 5 bases from V and 6 bases from J; junction bases left unmatched: 17. The CDR3 region has the DNA TGTGCCAGCAGCCACCAGGTCGGGCGGGAGGGCCGTGGCAATGAGCAGTTCTTC. Translation gives CASSHQVGREGRGNEQFF.

This clone was found once. This rearrangement joins TRBV12-3 or TRBV12-4 to TRBJ2-5, with D perhaps TRBD2 (6 bases). The CDR3 has 13 residues. Between the trimmed V and J ends, which lost 8 bases and 7 bases, there was a span of 17 bases. CDR3 DNA: TGTGCCAGCCAGCCCGGGGGATGGGGGACCCAGTACTTC. Its translation: CASQPGGWGTQYF.

The chain is built from TRBV6-5 and TRBJ1-2; possible D gene TRBD1, 5 bases. CDR1 is MNHEY and CDR2 is SVGAGI in the germline V gene. The CDR3 runs 12 residues. Trimming removed 4 bases from V and 6 bases from J, with 9 bases in between. CDR3 coding DNA: TGTGCCAGCAGTTCAGGGTTTAATGGCTACACCTTC. It codes for CASSSGFNGYTF.

This clone was observed a handful of times. The V gene is TRBV5-8, the J gene TRBJ2-1; TRBD2 matches at 9 bases. The CDR3 spans 17 residues. Germline CDR1 SGHTS, CDR2 YDEGEE. With 1 base clipped from V and 10 bases from J, the junction kept 15 bases outside the gene matches. CDR3 in amino acids: CASSLFGGSGRNGEQFF. The CDR3 nucleotides read TGTGCCAGCAGCTTGTTTGGCGGTAGCGGGAGAAATGGCGAGCAGTTCTTC.

The chain couples TRBV28 to TRBJ2-7; the match to TRBD2 covers 9 bases. CDR1 is MDHEN and CDR2 is SYDVKM in the germline V gene. The V gene end was trimmed by 7 bases and the J gene end by 3 bases; junction bases not matched to a gene: 10. This CDR3 comprises 15 residues. The CDR3, as DNA: TGTGCCAGCACCGAAACGGGACTAGCAGTCTACGAGCAGTACTTC. It yields the protein CASTETGLAVYEQYF. Based on the CDR3 plus reference TRBV28 and TRBJ2-7, the full variable domain is DVKVTQSSRYLVKRTGEKVFLECVQDMDHENMFWYRQDPGLGLRLIYFSYDVKMKEKGDIPEGYSVSREKKERFSLILESASTNQTSMYLCASTETGLAVYEQYFGPGTRLTVT.

This clone was seen only once. The chain employs TRBV18 and TRBJ1-3; tentative D call: TRBD1 (6 bases). Trimming cost V 3 bases and J 2 bases, with 14 bases left between them. The CDR3 consists of 16 residues. Germline V gene data show CDR1 as KGHSH and CDR2 as LQKENI. The CDR3 nucleotides read TGTGCCAGCTCACCGTCCTTGCAGGGGACTGGAAACACCATATATTTT. The encoded protein is CASSPSLQGTGNTIYF.

The chain links TRBV30 to TRBJ2-7; TRBD2 might be the D (7 bases). Looked up from germline, CDR1 is GTSNPN and CDR2 is SVGIG (reference sequence). This CDR3 has 14 amino acids. The V end lost 7 bases, the J end lost 7 bases, and 23 bases lay between the germline ends. CDR3 in amino acids: CALRGGGRVSEQYF. CDR3 DNA: TGTGCCTTGAGGGGGGGCGGGAGAGTTTCTGAGCAGTACTTC.

This clone was observed once. CDR3: CASSLDLGYYEQYF. Here the CDR3 DNA reads TGTGCCAGCAGCTTAGATCTCGGGTACTACGAGCAGTACTTC. V usage is TRBV11-2 and J usage is TRBJ2-7; D is unclear. With 0 bases removed from V and 3 bases from J, the gap between germline ends came to 9 bases. CDR1 and CDR2 from the germline V gene are SGHAT and FQNNGV. The length of the CDR3 is 14 residues.

The J gene is TRBJ1-2, the V gene TRBV19, with 7 bases lining up with TRBD1. Looked up from germline, CDR1 is LNHDA and CDR2 is SQIVND (reference sequence). J was trimmed by 2 bases and V by 3 bases; bases with no gene match: 9. The CDR3 extends over 16 amino acids. CDR3 nucleotides: TGTGCCAGTAGTATTTCTCTGGACAGGATGAACTATGGCTACACCTTC. Amino acid sequence: CASSISLDRMNYGYTF.

The chain carries TRBV7-9 and TRBJ1-1; D not certain. Germline CDR1 and CDR2: SEHNR and FQNEAQ (reference sequence). This CDR3 contains 14 residues. V lost 3 bases and J 1 base, leaving 9 bases between the germline ends. The CDR3, as DNA: TGTGCCAGCAGCTTTCAGTCCCGGAACACTGAAGCTTTCTTT. Translated, it gives CASSFQSRNTEAFF.

The rearrangement uses TRBV7-3 and TRBJ2-1; the match to TRBD2 covers 10 bases. Trimming cost V 1 base and J 5 bases; bases outside gene matches: 11. Germline V gives CDR1 SGHTA, CDR2 FQGTGA. The CDR3 has 18 residues. In DNA, the CDR3 is TGTGCCAGCAGCTTAATAGGTGGTAGCGGGGGGTCTCACAATGAGCAGTTCTTC. It is translated as CASSLIGGSGGSHNEQFF.